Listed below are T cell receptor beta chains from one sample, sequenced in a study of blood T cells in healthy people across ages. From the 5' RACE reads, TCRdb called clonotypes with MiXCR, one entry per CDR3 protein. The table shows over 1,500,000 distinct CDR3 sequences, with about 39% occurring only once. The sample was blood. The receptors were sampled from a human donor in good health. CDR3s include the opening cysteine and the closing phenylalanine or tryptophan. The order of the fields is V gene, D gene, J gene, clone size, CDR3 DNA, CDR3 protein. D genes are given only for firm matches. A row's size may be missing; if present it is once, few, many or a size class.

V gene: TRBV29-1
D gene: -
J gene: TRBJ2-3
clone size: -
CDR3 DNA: TGCAGCGTTGGGGGGTACAGGCGACAAGGAGATACGCAGTATTTT
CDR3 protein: CSVGGYRRQGDTQYF

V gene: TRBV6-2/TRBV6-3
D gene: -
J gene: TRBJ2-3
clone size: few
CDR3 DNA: TGTGCCAGCAACACCTGGGACCACTCGCAGTATTTT
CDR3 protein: CASNTWDHSQYF

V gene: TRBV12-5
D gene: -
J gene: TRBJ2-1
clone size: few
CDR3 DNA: TGTGCTAGTGGTTTTTGGGGAGACAATGAGCAGTTCTTC
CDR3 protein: CASGFWGDNEQFF

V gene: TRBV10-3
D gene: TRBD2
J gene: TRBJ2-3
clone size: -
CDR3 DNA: TGTGCCATCAGTGAGGGGTTAGCGGGGGACCTCACAGATACGCAGTATTTT
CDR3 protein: CAISEGLAGDLTDTQYF

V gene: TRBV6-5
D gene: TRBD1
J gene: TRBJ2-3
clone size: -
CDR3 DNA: TGTGCCAGCAGTAGGGCCGCGACAGGGGATGGAGATACGCAGTATTTT
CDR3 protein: CASSRAATGDGDTQYF

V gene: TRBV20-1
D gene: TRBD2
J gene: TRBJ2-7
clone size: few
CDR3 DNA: TGCAGTGCTTCAAGGACTAGCGGGGGGACCTACGAGCAGTACTTC
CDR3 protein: CSASRTSGGTYEQYF

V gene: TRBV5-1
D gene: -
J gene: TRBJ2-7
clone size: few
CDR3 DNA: TGCGCCAGCAGCCAAAACCCGGGAGCCGCCTACGAGCAGTACTTC
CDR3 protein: CASSQNPGAAYEQYF

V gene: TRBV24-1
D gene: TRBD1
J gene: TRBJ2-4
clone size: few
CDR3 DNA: TGTGCCACCAGTGATTCCGGACAGGGGGCAAACATTCAGTACTTC
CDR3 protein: CATSDSGQGANIQYF

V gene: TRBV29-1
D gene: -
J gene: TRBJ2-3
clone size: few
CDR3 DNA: TGCAGCGTTGAGAAGGAAGTAGATACGCAGTATTTT
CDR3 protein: CSVEKEVDTQYF

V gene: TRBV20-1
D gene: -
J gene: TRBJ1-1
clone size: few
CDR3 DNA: TGCAGTGCTAGAAGCGTTGGCACTGAAGCTTTCTTT
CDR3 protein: CSARSVGTEAFF

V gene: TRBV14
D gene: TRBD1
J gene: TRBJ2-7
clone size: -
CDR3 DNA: TGTGCCAGCAGCCAAGGAGGGGGCCGGGGCAACGAGCAGTACTTC
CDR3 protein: CASSQGGGRGNEQYF

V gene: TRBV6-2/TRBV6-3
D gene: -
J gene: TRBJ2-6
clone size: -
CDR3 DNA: TGTGCCAGCAGCGAATGGTCTGGGGCCAACGTCCTGACTTTC
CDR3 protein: CASSEWSGANVLTF

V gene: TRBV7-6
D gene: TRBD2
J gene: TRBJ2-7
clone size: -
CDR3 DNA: TGTGCCAGCAGCTTGGGGGAGGGTGCCCCCTTTTACGAGCAGTACTTC
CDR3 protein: CASSLGEGAPFYEQYF

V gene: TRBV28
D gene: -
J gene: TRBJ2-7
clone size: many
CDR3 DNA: TGTGCCAGCATTGACAGAGCCTACGAGCAGTACTTC
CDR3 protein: CASIDRAYEQYF

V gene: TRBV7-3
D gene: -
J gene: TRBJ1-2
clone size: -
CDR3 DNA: TGTGCCAGCAGCAAATTAGGGCTCGACAGCCCGAGCGACTATGGCTACACCTTC
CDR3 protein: CASSKLGLDSPSDYGYTF

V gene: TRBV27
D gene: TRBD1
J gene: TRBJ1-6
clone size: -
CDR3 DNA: TGTGCCAGCGGACAGGGAAGCTCCTATAATTCACCCCTCCACTTT
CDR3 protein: CASGQGSSYNSPLHF

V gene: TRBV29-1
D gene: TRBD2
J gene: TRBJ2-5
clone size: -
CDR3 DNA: TGCAGCGTTGACTGGGGGGGTCCGCAGTACTTC
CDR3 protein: CSVDWGGPQYF

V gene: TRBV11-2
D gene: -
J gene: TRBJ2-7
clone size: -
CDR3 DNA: TGTGCCAGCAGCTTGATTGAGGATAACTACGAGCAGTACTTC
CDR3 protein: CASSLIEDNYEQYF

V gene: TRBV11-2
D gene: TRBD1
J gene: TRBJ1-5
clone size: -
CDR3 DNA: TGTGCCAGCAGCTTACGAGGGGGCGGGGAGCCCCAGCATTTT
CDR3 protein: CASSLRGGGEPQHF

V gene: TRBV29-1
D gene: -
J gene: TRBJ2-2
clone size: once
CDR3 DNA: TGCAGCGGGACCGCCGCGGGGAACACCGGGGAGCTGTTTTTT
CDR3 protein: CSGTAAGNTGELFF

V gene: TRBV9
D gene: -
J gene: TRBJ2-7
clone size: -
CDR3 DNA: TGTGCCAGCAGCGTACAGGGGAACGTCTACGAGCAGTACTTC
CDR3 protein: CASSVQGNVYEQYF

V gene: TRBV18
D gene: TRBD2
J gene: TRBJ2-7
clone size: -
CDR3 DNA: TGTGCCAGCTCACCGGAGCGGGAATCCTACGAGCAGTACTTC
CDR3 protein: CASSPERESYEQYF

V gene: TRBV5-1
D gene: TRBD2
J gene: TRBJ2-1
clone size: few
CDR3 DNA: TGCGCCAGCAGCCGGGAGGGGGGATCCTACAATGAGCAGTTCTTC
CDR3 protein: CASSREGGSYNEQFF

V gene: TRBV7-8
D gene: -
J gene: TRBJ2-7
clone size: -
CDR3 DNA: TGTGCCAGCAGCCCTCGGTTTGTAGCCGAAAGCTCCTACGAGCAGTACTTC
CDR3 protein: CASSPRFVAESSYEQYF

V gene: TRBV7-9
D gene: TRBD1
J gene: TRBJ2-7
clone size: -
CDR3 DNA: TGTGCCACCGGGGACAGGATACACAATGAGCAGTACTTC
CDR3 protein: CATGDRIHNEQYF

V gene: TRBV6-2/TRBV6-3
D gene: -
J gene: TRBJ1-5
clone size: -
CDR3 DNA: TGTGTCAGCAGCTCACTTTATACAGGGCCAAGCAATCAGCCCCAGCATTTT
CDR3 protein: CVSSSLYTGPSNQPQHF

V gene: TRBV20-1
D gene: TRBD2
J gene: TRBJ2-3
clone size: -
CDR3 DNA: TGCAGTGTCAAAAGCGGGAGGGCCTCTGGGTCCACAGATACGCAGTATTTT
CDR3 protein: CSVKSGRASGSTDTQYF

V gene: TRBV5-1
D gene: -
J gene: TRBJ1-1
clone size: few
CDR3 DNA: TGCGCCAGCAGCTGGACCGGGCCGCCGGCTGAAGCTTTCTTT
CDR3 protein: CASSWTGPPAEAFF

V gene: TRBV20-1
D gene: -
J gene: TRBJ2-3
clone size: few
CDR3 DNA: TGCAGTGCTACCGCTGCCTCCACAGATACGCAGTATTTT
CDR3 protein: CSATAASTDTQYF

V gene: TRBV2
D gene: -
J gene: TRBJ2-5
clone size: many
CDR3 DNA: TGTGCCAGCGGAAGGGGAGAGACCCAGTACTTC
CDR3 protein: CASGRGETQYF

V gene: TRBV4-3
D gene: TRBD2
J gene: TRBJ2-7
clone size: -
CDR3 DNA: TGCGCCAGCAGCCAAGAGCCCAGGGACTACGAACAGTACTTC
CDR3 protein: CASSQEPRDYEQYF

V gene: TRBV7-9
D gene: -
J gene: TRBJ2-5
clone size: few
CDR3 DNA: TGTGCCAGCAGCTTAGAAGGATTGGGTTTAGAGACCCAGTACTTC
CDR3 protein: CASSLEGLGLETQYF

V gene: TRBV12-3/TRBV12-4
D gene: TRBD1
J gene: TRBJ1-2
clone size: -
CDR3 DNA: TGTGCCAGCAGCCGAGAGACGGACAGGGATGGCTACACCTTC
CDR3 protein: CASSRETDRDGYTF

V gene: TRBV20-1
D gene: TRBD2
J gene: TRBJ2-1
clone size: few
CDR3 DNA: TGCAGTGCTAGAGTTAGCGGGGGTGTGGGTGAGCAGTTCTTC
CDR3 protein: CSARVSGGVGEQFF

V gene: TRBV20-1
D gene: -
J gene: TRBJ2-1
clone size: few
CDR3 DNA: TGCAGTGCTAGCCGCGCACGGGGAGCTCACAATGAGCAGTTCTTC
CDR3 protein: CSASRARGAHNEQFF

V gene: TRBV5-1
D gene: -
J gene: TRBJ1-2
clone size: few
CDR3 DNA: TGCGCCAGCAGCTTGACGTTAGGGCGGCTTAGTCCTAACTATGGCTACACCTTC
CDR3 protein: CASSLTLGRLSPNYGYTF

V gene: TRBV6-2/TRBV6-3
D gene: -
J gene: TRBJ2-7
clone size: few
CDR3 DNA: TGTGCCAGCAGTTTTCTGCGCGAGCAGTACTTC
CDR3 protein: CASSFLREQYF

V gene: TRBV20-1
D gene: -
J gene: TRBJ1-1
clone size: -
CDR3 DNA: TGCAGTGCTAGGCAAGTGAACACTGAAGCTTTCTTT
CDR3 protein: CSARQVNTEAFF

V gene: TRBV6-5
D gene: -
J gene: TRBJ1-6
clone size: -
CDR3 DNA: TGTGCCAGCAGTTTTAGTATGGGTTCGCCCCTCCACTTT
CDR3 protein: CASSFSMGSPLHF